What follows describes a single T cell receptor beta chain. The antigen remains unidentified. This sample stems from a study of cytomegalovirus exposure and HLA in healthy donors. Points from the study as a whole: Across donors, sequencing depth was assumed by presence/absence analyses to be roughly uniform. An analysis that came later showed most CMV-associated TCR beta chains appearing HLA-restricted.

The germline V gene encodes CDR1 WSHSY and CDR2 SAAADI. The CDR3 consists of 12 residues. The V end lost 4 bases, the J end lost 7 bases, and 10 bases lay between the germline ends. 60 Vbeta and 13 Jbeta primers were used in PCR. Profiling relied on immunoSEQ multiplex PCR, and the TCRdb table lists in-frame clones only, not all of them. The data hold 170,000 or so clones, with around 75% observed a single time. The sequencing sample was made of PBMCs. The genes are TRBV10-2 and TRBJ1-2; D gene uncertain. The sequence derives from a male donor in good health and CMV-seronegative. The CDR3 reads CASSVETAGYTF. In DNA, the CDR3 is TGCGCCAGCAGTGTAGAAACTGCTGGCTACACCTTC.